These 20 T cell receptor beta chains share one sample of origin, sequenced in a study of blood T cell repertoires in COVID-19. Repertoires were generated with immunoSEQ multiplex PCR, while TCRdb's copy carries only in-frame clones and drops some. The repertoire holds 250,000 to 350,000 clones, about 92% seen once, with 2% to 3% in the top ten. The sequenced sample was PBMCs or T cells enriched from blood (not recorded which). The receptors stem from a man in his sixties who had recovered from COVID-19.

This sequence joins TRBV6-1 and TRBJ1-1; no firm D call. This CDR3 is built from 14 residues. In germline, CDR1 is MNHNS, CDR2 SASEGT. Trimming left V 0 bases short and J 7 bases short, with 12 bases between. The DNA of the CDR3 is TGTGCCAGCAGTGAAGCTCCAGGTGGGCGTGAAGCTTTCTTT. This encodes CASSEAPGGREAFF.

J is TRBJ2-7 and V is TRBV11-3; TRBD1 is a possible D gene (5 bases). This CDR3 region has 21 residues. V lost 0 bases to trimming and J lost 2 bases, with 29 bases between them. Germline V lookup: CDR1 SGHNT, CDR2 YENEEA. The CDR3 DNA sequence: TGTGCCAGCAGCTTAGAAACCAAAGGGGTCGGGTACCTTAGCCGAACCTACGAGCAGTACTTC. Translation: CASSLETKGVGYLSRTYEQYF.

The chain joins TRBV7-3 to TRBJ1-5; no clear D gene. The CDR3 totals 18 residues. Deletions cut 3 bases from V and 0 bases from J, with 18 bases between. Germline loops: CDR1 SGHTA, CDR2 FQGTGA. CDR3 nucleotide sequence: TGTGCCAGCAGCTTGAGGCCCCTTCGGCAAAATAGCAATCAGCCCCAGCATTTT. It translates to CASSLRPLRQNSNQPQHF.

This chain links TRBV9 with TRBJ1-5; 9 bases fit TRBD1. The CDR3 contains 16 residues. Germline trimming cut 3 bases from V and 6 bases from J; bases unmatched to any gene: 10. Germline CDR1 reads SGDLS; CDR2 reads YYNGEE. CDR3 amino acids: CASSADPGQGGQPQHF. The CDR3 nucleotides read TGTGCCAGCAGCGCAGATCCGGGACAGGGTGGTCAGCCCCAGCATTTT.

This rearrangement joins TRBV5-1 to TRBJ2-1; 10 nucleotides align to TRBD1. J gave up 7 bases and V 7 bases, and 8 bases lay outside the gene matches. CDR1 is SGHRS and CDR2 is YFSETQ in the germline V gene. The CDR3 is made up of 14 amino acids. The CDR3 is CASGPGQGLNEQFF. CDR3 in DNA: TGCGCCAGCGGGCCGGGACAGGGGTTAAATGAGCAGTTCTTC. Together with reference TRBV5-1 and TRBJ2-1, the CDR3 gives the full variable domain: KAGVTQTPRYLIKTRGQQVTLSCSPISGHRSVSWYQQTPGQGLQFLFEYFSETQRNKGNFPGRFSGRQFSNSRSEMNVSTLELGDSALYLCASGPGQGLNEQFFGPGTRLTVL.

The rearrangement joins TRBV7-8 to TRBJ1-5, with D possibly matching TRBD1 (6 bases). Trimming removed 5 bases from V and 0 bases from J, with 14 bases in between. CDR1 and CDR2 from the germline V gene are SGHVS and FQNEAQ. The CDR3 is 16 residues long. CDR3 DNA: TGTGCCAGCAGCCCTAACAGGGATTATAGCAATCAGCCCCAGCATTTT. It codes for CASSPNRDYSNQPQHF.

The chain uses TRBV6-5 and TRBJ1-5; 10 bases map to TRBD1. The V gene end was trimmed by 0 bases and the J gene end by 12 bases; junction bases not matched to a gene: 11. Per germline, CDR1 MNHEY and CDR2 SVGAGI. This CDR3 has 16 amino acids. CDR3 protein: CASSYSFGTGVTHQHF. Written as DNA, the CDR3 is TGTGCCAGCAGTTACTCGTTCGGGACAGGGGTTACTCACCAGCATTTT.

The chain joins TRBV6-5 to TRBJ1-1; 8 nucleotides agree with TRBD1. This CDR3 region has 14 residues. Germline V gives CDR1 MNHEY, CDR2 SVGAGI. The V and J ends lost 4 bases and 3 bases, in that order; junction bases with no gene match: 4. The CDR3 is CASSLTGAHTEAFF. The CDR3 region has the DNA TGTGCCAGCAGTTTGACAGGGGCGCACACTGAAGCTTTCTTT.

The CDR3 here is CASSSLGGVPNEKLFF. The CDR3 DNA reads TGTGCCAGCAGCTCCTTAGGGGGTGTGCCTAATGAAAAACTGTTTTTT. V and J are TRBV7-9 and TRBJ1-4, with TRBD1 as a possible D gene (6 bases). From germline, CDR1 is SEHNR and CDR2 FQNEAQ (reference sequence). CDR3 length: 16 residues. The ends were cut back, 4 bases at V and 3 bases at J, with 15 bases in the middle.

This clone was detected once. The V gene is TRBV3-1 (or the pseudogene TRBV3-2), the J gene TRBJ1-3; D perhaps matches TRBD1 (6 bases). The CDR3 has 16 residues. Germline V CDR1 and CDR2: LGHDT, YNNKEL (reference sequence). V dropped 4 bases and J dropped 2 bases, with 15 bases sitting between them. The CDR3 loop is CASSLVGNRAGNTIYF. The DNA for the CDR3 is TGTGCCAGCAGCCTCGTAGGAAACAGGGCTGGAAACACCATATATTTT.

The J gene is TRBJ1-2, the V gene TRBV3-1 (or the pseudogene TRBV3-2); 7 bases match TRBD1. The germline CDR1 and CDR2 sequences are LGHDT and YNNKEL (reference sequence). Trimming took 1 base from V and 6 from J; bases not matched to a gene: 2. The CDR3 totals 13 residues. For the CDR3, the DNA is TGTGCCAGCAGCCAAGGGACAGGCGATGGCTACACCTTC. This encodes CASSQGTGDGYTF.

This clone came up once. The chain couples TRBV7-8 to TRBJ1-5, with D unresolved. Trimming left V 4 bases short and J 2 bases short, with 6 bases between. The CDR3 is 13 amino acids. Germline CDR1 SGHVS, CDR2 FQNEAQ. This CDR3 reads CASSSEGNQPQHF. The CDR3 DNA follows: TGTGCCAGCAGCTCAGAAGGCAATCAGCCCCAGCATTTT.

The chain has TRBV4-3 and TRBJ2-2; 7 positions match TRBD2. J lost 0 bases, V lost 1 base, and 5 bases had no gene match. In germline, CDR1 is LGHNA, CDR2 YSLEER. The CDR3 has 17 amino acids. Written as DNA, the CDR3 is TGCGCCAGCAGCCAAGCTACCGGGAGGTCGAACACCGGGGAGCTGTTTTTT. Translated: CASSQATGRSNTGELFF.

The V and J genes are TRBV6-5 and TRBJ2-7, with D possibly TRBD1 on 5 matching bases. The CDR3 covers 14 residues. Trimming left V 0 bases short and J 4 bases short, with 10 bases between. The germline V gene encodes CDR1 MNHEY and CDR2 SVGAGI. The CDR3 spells CASSYSTQGYEQYF. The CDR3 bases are TGTGCCAGCAGTTACTCAACCCAGGGATACGAGCAGTACTTC.

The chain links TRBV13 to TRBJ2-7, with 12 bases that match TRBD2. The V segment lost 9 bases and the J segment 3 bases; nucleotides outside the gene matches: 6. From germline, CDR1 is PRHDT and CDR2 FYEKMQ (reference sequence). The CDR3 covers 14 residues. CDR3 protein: CASRLAGALYEQYF. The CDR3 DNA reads TGTGCCAGTCGACTAGCGGGGGCACTCTACGAGCAGTACTTC.

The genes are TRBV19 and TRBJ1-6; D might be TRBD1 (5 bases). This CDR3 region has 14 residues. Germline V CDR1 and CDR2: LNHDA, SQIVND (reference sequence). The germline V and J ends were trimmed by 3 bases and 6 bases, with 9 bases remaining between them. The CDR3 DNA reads TGTGCCAGTAGTATTGGCAGGGTTAATTCACCCCTCCACTTT. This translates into CASSIGRVNSPLHF.

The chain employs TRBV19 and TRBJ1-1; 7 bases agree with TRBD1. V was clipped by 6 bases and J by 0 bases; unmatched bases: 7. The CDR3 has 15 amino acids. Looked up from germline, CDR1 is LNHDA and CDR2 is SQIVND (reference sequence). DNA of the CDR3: TGTGCCAGTAGGGAACTGGGACAGCTGAACACTGAAGCTTTCTTT. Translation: CASRELGQLNTEAFF.

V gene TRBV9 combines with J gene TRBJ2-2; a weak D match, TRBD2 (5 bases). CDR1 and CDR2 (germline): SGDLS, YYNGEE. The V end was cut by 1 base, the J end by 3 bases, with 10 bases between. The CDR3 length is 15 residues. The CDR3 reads CASSVNARDTGELFF. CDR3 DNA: TGTGCCAGCAGCGTAAATGCGCGGGACACCGGGGAGCTGTTTTTT.

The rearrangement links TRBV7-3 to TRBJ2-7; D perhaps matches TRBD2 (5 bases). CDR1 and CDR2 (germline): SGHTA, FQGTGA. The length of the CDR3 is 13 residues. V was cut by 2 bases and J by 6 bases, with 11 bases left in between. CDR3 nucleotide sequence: TGTGCCAGCAGCTTAGGAACTAGAGGCGAGCAGTACTTC. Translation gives CASSLGTRGEQYF.

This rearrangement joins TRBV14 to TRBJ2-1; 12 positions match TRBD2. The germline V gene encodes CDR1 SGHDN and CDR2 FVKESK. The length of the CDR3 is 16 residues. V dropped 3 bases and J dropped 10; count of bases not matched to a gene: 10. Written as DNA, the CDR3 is TGTGCCAGCAGCCACCTAGCGGGAGGGCCTTTTGGGGAGCAGTTCTTC. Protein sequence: CASSHLAGGPFGEQFF.